This TCR beta chain was captured in a study of T-cell reconstitution after alpha-beta-depleted transplantation in children. Whole-study results and caveats: Newly made T cells mostly supplied T-cell counts and diversity one year after transplant. At around two months after transplant, the alpha-beta T cells were reportedly derived from several hundred expanded clones that came from non-depleted graft cells. The origin of high day-60 TCRbeta diversity in some patients lay in surviving recipient T cells and thymic progenitors.

The CDR3 runs 14 residues. The V gene end was trimmed by 5 bases and the J gene end by 5 bases; junction bases not matched to a gene: 6. CDR1 MDHEN and CDR2 SYDVKM come from the germline V gene. The library targeted TCRbeta and was prepared with unique molecular identifiers. TCRdb itself ran the PCR reads through MiXCR, one entry per CDR3 protein. The sample lists 65,000 to 85,000 distinct CDR3 sequences; 11% were seen once. The sample holds many counts of this clonotype. The target antigen is unknown. The sequence came from a boy aged 10-17 years with acute myeloid leukemia, due to receive a stem cell transplant. Source: PBMCs, taken before TCRalphabeta/CD19-depleted stem cell transplant. This chain uses TRBV28 with TRBJ1-5, with 7 bases that match TRBD1. The chain's CDR3 is CASSLDRVHQPQHF. CDR3 coding DNA: TGTGCCAGCAGTCTAGACAGGGTCCATCAGCCCCAGCATTTT. Full variable domain (missing parts from reference TRBV28 and TRBJ1-5): DVKVTQSSRYLVKRTGEKVFLECVQDMDHENMFWYRQDPGLGLRLIYFSYDVKMKEKGDIPEGYSVSREKKERFSLILESASTNQTSMYLCASSLDRVHQPQHFGDGTRLSIL.